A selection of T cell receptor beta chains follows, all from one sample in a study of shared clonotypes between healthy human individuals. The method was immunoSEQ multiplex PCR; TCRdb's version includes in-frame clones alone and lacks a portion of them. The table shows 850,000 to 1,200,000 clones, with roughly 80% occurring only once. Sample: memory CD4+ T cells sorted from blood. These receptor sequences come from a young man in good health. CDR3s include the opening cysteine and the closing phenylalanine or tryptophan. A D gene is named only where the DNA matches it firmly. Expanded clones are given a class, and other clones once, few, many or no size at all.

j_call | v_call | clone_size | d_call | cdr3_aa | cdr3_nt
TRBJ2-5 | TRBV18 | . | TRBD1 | CASSPKTGSRETQYF | TGTGCCAGCTCACCCAAGACAGGGAGTCGAGAGACCCAGTACTTC
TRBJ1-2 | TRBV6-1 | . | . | CASSQGGNYGYTF | TGTGCCAGCAGCCAGGGAGGGAACTATGGCTACACCTTC
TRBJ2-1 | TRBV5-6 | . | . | CASSPQGRSSNEQFF | TGTGCCAGCAGCCCCCAGGGGCGCTCATCGAATGAGCAGTTCTTC
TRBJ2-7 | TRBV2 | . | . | CASKGNEQYF | TGTGCCAGCAAAGGGAACGAGCAGTACTTC
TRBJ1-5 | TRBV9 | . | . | CASSQNPNQPQHF | TGTGCCAGCAGCCAAAACCCGAATCAGCCCCAGCATTTT
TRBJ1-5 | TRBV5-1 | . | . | CASSLGQDYSNQPQHF | TGCGCCAGCAGCTTGGGACAGGATTATAGCAATCAGCCCCAGCATTTT
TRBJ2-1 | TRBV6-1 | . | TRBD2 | CASSDSWLAGSYNEQFF | TGTGCCAGCAGTGATTCCTGGCTAGCGGGGAGCTACAATGAGCAGTTCTTC
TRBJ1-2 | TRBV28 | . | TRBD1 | CATNPTGDYGYTF | TGTGCCACCAATCCAACAGGGGACTATGGCTACACCTTC
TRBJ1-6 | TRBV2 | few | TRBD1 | CASRVGRTGFNSPLHF | TGTGCCAGCAGGGTTGGACGGACAGGGTTTAACTCACCCCTCCACTTT
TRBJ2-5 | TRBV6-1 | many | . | CASSERSSGLQETQYF | TGTGCCAGCAGTGAAAGGAGTAGCGGCTTACAAGAGACCCAGTACTTC
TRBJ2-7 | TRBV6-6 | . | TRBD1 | CASINRDRPYEQYF | TGTGCCAGCATCAACCGGGACAGACCCTACGAGCAGTACTTC
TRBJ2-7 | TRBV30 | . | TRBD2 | CAWRAGTSGSGQYF | TGTGCCTGGAGGGCCGGGACTAGCGGGAGCGGGCAGTACTTC
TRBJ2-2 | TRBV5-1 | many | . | CASSHGGLANTGELFF | TGCGCCAGCAGTCATGGGGGTCTAGCGAACACCGGGGAGCTGTTTTTT
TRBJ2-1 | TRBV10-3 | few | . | CAISERNEQFF | TGTGCCATCAGTGAAAGAAATGAGCAGTTCTTC
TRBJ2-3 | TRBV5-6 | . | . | CASSLLATDTQYF | TGTGCCAGCAGCTTGTTGGCCACAGATACGCAGTATTTT
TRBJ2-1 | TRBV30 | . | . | CAWSTGYEQFF | TGTGCCTGGAGTACGGGGTATGAGCAGTTCTTC
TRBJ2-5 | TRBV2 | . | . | CASRATVSQETQYF | TGTGCCAGCAGGGCGACTGTCTCCCAAGAGACCCAGTACTTC
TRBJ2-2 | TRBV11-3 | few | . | CASSLQENTGELFF | TGTGCCAGCAGCTTGCAAGAGAACACCGGGGAGCTGTTTTTT
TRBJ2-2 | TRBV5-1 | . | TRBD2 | CASSGLGDTGELFF | TGCGCCAGCTCCGGACTAGGAGACACCGGGGAGCTGTTTTTT
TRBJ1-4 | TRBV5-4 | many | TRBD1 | CASSSGDSPNEKLFF | TGTGCCAGCAGCTCAGGGGACAGCCCTAATGAAAAACTGTTTTTT
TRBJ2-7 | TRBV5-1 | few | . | CASSLVHRGQGGNEQYF | TGCGCCAGCAGCTTGGTCCATCGAGGGCAGGGCGGGAACGAGCAGTACTTC
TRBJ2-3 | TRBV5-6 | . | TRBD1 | CASSLWGTGLYTDTQYF | TGTGCCAGCAGTTTGTGGGGGACAGGCCTATACACAGATACGCAGTATTTT
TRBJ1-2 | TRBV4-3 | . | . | CASSQGTDGYGYTF | TGCGCCAGCAGCCAAGGGACCGACGGCTATGGCTACACCTTC
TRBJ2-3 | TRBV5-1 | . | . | CASSAGAGATDTQYF | TGCGCCAGCAGCGCTGGGGCGGGGGCCACAGATACGCAGTATTTT
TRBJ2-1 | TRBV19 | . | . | CASSLNIPGAEQFF | TGTGCCAGTAGTCTGAACATCCCAGGGGCCGAGCAGTTCTTC
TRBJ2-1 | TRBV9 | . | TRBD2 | CASNRGGSYNEQFF | TGTGCCAGCAACCGGGGAGGGTCCTACAATGAGCAGTTCTTC
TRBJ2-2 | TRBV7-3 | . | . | CASSLKGAGELFF | TGTGCCAGCAGCTTAAAGGGCGCCGGGGAGCTGTTTTTT
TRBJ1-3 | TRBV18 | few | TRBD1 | CASSLTGTGSPGGNTIYF | TGTGCCAGCTCACTCACCGGGACAGGGTCCCCGGGGGGAAACACCATATATTTT
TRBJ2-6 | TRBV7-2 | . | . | CASSFPSSGANVLTF | TGTGCCAGCAGCTTCCCCAGCTCTGGGGCCAACGTCCTGACTTTC
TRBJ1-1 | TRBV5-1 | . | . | CASSLGSSAFF | TGCGCCAGCAGCTTGGGGTCGTCAGCTTTCTTT
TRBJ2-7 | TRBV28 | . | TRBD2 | CASTQAAGVYEQYF | TGTGCCAGCACCCAAGCAGCGGGGGTCTACGAGCAGTACTTC
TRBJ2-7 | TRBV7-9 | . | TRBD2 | CASSLREGYEQYF | TGTGCCAGCAGCTTACGGGAGGGCTACGAGCAGTACTTC
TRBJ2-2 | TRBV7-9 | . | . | CASSLAGIGELFF | TGTGCCAGCAGCTTAGCAGGGATCGGGGAGCTGTTTTTT
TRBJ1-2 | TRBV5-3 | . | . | CARSLVLRTTNYGYTF | TGTGCCAGAAGCTTGGTTCTCCGGACAACTAACTATGGCTACACCTTC
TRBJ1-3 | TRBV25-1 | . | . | CASRDTGGNTIYF | TGTGCCAGCCGGGACACAGGGGGAAACACCATATATTTT
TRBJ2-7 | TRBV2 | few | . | CASSAGALNYEQYF | TGTGCCAGCAGCGCCGGGGCTTTGAATTACGAGCAGTACTTC
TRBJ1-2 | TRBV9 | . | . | CASSTQGPNLYGYTF | TGTGCCAGCAGCACCCAGGGACCGAACCTCTATGGCTACACCTTC
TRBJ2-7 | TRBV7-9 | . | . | CATNGQSSYEQYF | TGTGCCACAAACGGACAGAGCTCCTACGAGCAGTACTTC
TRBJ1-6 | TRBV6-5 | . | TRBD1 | CASGFGTGYSPLHF | TGTGCCAGCGGATTCGGGACAGGGTATTCACCCCTCCACTTT
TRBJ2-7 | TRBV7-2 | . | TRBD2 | CASSSGTSKSEQYF | TGTGCCAGCAGCTCAGGGACTAGCAAATCAGAGCAGTACTTC
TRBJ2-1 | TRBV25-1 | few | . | CASSDSSKSGGYNEQFF | TGTGCCAGCAGTGATTCTAGCAAGTCCGGGGGATACAATGAGCAGTTCTTC
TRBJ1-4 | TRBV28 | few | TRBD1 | CASKQGNEKLFF | TGTGCCAGCAAACAGGGGAATGAAAAACTGTTTTTT
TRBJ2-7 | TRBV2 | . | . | CASQPDSGTYEQYF | TGTGCCAGCCAGCCGGACAGCGGCACCTACGAGCAGTACTTC
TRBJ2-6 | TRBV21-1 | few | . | CASSKARQGVTGANVLTF | TGTGCCAGCAGCAAGGCGAGACAGGGAGTGACAGGGGCCAACGTCCTGACTTTC
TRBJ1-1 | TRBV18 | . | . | CASSPIDSTTEAFF | TGTGCCAGCTCCCCGATCGACAGTACCACTGAAGCTTTCTTT
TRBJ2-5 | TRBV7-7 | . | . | CASSLGGVAAETQYF | TGTGCTAGCTCTCTGGGCGGAGTAGCGGCGGAGACCCAGTACTTC
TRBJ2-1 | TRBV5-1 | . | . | CASSLERGPVNEQFF | TGCGCCAGCAGCTTGGAGAGGGGCCCCGTCAATGAGCAGTTCTTC
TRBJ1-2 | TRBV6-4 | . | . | CASPLTVRPNYGYTF | TGTGCCAGCCCCCTGACTGTCCGGCCTAACTATGGCTACACCTTC
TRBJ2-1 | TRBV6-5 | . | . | CASSYGQKDYNEQFF | TGTGCCAGCAGTTACGGGCAGAAGGACTACAATGAGCAGTTCTTC
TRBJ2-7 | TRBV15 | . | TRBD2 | CATSRTSGVPYEQYF | TGTGCCACCAGCAGAACGAGCGGGGTTCCCTACGAGCAGTACTTC
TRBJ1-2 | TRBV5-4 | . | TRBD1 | CASSLETGGIYGYTF | TGTGCCAGCAGCTTGGAAACAGGGGGTATCTATGGCTACACCTTC
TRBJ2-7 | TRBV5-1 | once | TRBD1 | CASRGDRGLYEQYF | TGCGCCAGCAGAGGGGACAGGGGGCTCTACGAGCAGTACTTC
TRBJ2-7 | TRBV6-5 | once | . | CASSEAGWWYF | TGTGCCAGCAGTGAAGCAGGGTGGTGGTACTTC
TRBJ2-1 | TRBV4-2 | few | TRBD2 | CASSPSGGALQNEQFF | TGTGCCAGCAGCCCGAGCGGGGGGGCACTCCAGAATGAGCAGTTCTTC
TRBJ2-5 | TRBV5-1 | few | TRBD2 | CASSLRPSGSQETQYF | TGCGCCAGCAGCTTACGTCCTAGCGGGAGCCAAGAGACCCAGTACTTC